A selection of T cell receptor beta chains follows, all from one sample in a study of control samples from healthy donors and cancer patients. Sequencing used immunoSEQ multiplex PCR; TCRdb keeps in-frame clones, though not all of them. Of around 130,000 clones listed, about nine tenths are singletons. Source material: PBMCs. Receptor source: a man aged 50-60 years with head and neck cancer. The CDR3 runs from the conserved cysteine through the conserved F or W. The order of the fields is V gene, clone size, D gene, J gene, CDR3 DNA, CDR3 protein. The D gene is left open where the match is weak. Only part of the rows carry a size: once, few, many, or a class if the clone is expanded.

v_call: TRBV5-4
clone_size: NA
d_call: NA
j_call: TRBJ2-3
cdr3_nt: TGTGCCAGCAGCTCCCGGGCAGCCACAGATACGCAGTATTTT
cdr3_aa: CASSSRAATDTQYF

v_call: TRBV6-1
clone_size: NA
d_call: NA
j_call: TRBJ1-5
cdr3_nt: TGTGCCAGCAGTGAGGGACGGAGCAATCAGCCCCAGCATTTT
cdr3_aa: CASSEGRSNQPQHF

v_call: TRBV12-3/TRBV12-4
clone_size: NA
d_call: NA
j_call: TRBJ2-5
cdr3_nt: TGTGCCAGCAGTTTGGAAGAGACCCAGTACTTC
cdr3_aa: CASSLEETQYF

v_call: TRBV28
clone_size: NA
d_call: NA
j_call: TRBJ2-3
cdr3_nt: TGTGCCAGCTCCCAATCGGGTCTAGCGCGCACAGATACGCAGTATTTT
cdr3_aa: CASSQSGLARTDTQYF

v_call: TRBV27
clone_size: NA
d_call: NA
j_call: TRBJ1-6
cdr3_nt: TGTGCCAGCAGTACACATAATTCACCCCTCCACTTT
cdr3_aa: CASSTHNSPLHF

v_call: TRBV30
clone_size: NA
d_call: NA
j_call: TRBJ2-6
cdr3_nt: TGTGCCTGGAGTAGTGGGGGCTCTGGGGCCAACGTCCTGACTTTC
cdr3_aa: CAWSSGGSGANVLTF

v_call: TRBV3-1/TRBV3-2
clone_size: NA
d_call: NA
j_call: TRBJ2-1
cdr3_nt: TGTGCCAGCAGCTTACAGGGAGACAATGAGCAGTTCTTC
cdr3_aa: CASSLQGDNEQFF

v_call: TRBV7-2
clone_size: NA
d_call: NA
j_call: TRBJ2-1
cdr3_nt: TGTGCCAGCAGCACCCCGGGGGCCAATAAGGTCTTC
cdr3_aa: CASSTPGANKVF

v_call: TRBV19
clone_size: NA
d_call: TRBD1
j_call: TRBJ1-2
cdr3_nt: TGTGCCAGTAGTATTGGGACAGGGACTAACTATGGCTACACCTTC
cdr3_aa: CASSIGTGTNYGYTF

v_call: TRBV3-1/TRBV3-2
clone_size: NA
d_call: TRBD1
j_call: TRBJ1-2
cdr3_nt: TGTGCCAGCAGCCTTGGACAGGTTCCCTATGGCTACACCTTC
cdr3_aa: CASSLGQVPYGYTF

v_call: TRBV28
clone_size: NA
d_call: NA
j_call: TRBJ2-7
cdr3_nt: TGTGCCAGCAGTTTCAGAGTCCCCCGGGGGCTAATCTACTTC
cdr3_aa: CASSFRVPRGLIYF

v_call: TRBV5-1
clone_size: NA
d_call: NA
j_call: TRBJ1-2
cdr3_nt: TGCGCCAGCAGCTTGGGTCCCTTCTATGGCTACACCTTC
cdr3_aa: CASSLGPFYGYTF

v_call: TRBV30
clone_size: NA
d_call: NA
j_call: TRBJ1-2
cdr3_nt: TGTGCCTGGAGCGACTATGGCTACACCTTC
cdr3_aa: CAWSDYGYTF

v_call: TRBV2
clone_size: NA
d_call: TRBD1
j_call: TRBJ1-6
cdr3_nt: TGTGCCAGCACCCCCGGACAGGGGGGTTCACCCCTCCACTTT
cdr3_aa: CASTPGQGGSPLHF

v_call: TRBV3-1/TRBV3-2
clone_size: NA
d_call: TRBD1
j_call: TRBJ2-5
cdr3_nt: TGTGCCAGCAGCCCCGGAAACAGGGGGGAGACCCAGTACTTC
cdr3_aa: CASSPGNRGETQYF

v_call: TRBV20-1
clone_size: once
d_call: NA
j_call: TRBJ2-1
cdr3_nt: TGCAGTGCTAGTTCCCAGGCAAATGGGCAGTTCTTC
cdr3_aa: CSASSQANGQFF

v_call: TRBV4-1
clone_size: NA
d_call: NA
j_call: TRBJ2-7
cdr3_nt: TGCGCCAGCAGCCAGCTGACGATGAAGGAGGACGAGCAGTACTTC
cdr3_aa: CASSQLTMKEDEQYF

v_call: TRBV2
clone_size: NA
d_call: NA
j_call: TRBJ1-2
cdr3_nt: TGTGCCAGCAGTGAATTATCTGGGACGGAGCTATCAAGGAGCTACACCTTC
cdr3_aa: CASSELSGTELSRSYTF

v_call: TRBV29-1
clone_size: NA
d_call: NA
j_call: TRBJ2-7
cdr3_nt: TGCAGCGCCTCTGAGTCTCCGAGGTCCCAGCAGTACTTC
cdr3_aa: CSASESPRSQQYF

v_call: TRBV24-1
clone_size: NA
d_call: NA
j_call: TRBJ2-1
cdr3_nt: TGTGCCACCAGTGATCCGTTGGGTGATGAGCAGTTCTTC
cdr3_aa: CATSDPLGDEQFF

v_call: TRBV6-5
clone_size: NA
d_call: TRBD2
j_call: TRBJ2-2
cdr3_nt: TGTGCCAGCAGTTACGGGGGGGACACCGGGGAGCTGTTTTTT
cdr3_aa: CASSYGGDTGELFF

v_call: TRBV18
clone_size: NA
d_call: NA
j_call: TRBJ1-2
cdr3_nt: TGTGCCAGCTCACTTACCGGGACTGGTTATGGCTACACCTTC
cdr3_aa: CASSLTGTGYGYTF

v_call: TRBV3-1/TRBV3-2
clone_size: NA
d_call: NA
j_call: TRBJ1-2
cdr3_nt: TGTGCCAGCAGCCAACGGGACTATGGCTACACCTTC
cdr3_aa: CASSQRDYGYTF

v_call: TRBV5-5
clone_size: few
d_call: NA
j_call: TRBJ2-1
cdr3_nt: TGTGCCAGCAGCTTGTACGGGGCCCCGGGGAGCTACAATGAGCAGTTCTTC
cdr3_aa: CASSLYGAPGSYNEQFF

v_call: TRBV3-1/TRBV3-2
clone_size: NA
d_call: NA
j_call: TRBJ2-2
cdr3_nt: TGTGCCAGCAGCCAAGGAGAATTCAGGCCGAACACCGGGGAGCTGTTTTTT
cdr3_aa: CASSQGEFRPNTGELFF

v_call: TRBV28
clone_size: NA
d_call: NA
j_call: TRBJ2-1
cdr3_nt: TGTGCCAGCAGTCTCCGCGGTCGCGGAATCTATGAGCAGTTCTTC
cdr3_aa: CASSLRGRGIYEQFF

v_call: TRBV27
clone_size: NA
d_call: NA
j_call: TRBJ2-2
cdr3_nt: TGTGCCAGCAGTAAAGCAGGGGCTGACACCGGGGAGCTGTTTTTT
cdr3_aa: CASSKAGADTGELFF

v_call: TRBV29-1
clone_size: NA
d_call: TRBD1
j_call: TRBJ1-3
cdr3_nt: TGCAGCGCTCTGGACAGGGTTTCTGGAAACACCATATATTTT
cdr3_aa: CSALDRVSGNTIYF

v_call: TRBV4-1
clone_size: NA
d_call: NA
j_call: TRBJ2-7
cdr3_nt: TGCGCCAGCAGCCAAGATACCAGGGAGTCCTACGAGCAGTACTTC
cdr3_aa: CASSQDTRESYEQYF

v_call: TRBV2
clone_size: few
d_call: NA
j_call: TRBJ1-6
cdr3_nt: TGTGCCAGCAGGAGGATATTAGGTTCACCCCTCCACTTT
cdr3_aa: CASRRILGSPLHF

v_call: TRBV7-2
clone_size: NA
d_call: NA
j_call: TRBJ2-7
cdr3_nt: TGTGCCAGCAGCTTTGGGCAGGGCTCCTACGAGCAGTACTTC
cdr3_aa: CASSFGQGSYEQYF

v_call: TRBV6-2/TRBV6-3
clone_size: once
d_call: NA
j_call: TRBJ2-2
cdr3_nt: TGTGCCAGCAGTCTCCCGGACCTATCGAACACCGGGGAGCTGTTTTTT
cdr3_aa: CASSLPDLSNTGELFF

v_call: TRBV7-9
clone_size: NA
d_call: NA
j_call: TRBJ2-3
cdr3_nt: TGTGCCAGCAGCCCCGCTAGCACAGATACGCAGTATTTT
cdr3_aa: CASSPASTDTQYF

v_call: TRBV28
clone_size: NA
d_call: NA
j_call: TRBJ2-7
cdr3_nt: TGTGCCAGCAGTTTTTTCGACGAGCAGTACTTC
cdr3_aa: CASSFFDEQYF

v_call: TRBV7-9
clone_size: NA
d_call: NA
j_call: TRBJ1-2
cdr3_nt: TGTGCCAGCAGCGGGGACCTAGCCTATGGCTACACCTTC
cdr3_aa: CASSGDLAYGYTF

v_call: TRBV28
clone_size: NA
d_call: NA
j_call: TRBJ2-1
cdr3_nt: TGTGCCAGCAGTTCCCTCCTGGGAGTCAATGAGCAGTTCTTC
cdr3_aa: CASSSLLGVNEQFF

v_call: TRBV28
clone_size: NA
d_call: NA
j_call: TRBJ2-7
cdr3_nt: TGTGCCAGCAGTTCCCCCGGGACGAGCTCCTACGAGCAGTACTTC
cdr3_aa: CASSSPGTSSYEQYF

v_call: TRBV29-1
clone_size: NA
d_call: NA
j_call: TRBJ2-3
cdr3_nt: TGCAGCGGTCCCCCTTCCCGGCCTAGCACAGATACGCAGTATTTT
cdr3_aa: CSGPPSRPSTDTQYF

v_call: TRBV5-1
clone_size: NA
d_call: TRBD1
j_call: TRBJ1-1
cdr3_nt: TGCGCCAGCAGCTTGGCTTCCCTGGCAGGGGGGGAGTCTGAAGCTTTCTTT
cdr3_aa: CASSLASLAGGESEAFF

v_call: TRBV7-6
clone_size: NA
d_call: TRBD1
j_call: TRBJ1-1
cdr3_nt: TGTGCCAGCAGCCCCCGGGGACAGAACCCCAACACTGAAGCTTTCTTT
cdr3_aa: CASSPRGQNPNTEAFF

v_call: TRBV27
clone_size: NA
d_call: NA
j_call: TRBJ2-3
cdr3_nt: TGTGCCAGCAGTTCCCACACAGATACGCAGTATTTT
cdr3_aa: CASSSHTDTQYF

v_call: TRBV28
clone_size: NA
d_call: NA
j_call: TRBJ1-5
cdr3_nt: TGTGCCAGTATTCCAACGGGCGGCGCTTTAAATCAGCCCCAGCATTTT
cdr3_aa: CASIPTGGALNQPQHF

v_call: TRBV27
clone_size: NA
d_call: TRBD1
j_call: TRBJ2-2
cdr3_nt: TGTGCCAGTGCTCCGGGACAGGACACCGGGGAGCTGTTTTTT
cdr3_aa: CASAPGQDTGELFF

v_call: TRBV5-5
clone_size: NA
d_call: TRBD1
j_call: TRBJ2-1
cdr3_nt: TGTGCCAGCAGCCACCGACCGGGACAGGTCTACAATGAGCAGTTCTTC
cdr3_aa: CASSHRPGQVYNEQFF

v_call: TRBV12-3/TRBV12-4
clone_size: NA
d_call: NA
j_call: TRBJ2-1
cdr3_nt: TGTGCCAGCAGTTTTTATGGGATGAATGAGCAGTTCTTC
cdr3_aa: CASSFYGMNEQFF

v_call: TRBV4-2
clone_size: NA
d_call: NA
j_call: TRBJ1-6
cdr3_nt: TGTGCCAGCAGCCAAGACGTCAGCTCCTATAATTCACCCCTCCACTTT
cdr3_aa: CASSQDVSSYNSPLHF

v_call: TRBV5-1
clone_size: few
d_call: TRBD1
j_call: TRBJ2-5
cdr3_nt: TGCGCCAGCAGCAAGGGACAGACGGAGGAGACCCAGTACTTC
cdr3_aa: CASSKGQTEETQYF

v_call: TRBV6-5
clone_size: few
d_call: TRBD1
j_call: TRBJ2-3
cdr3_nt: TGTGCCAGCAACCCCCGGGACAGAGATACGCAGTATTTT
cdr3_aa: CASNPRDRDTQYF

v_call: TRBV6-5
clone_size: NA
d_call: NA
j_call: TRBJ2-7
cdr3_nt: TGTGCCAGCAGTTACGATAGTAGCTCCTACGAGCAGTACTTC
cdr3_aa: CASSYDSSSYEQYF

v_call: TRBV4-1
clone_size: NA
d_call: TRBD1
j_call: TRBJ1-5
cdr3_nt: TGCGCCAGCAGCCCTCGAACTGACAGGGTCTGGAATCAGCCCCAGCATTTT
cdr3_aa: CASSPRTDRVWNQPQHF

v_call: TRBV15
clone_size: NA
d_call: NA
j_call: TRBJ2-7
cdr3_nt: TGTGCCACCAGCAGACAGACAGCTTCCTACGAGCAGTACTTC
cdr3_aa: CATSRQTASYEQYF

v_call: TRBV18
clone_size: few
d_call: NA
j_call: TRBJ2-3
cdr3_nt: TGTGCCAGCTCGATCAGGGGACCCACAGATACGCAGTATTTT
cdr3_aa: CASSIRGPTDTQYF

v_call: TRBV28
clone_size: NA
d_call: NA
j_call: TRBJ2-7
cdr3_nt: TGTGCCAGCAGTTATCAGGACAAACCCTCCTACGAGCAGTACTTC
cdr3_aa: CASSYQDKPSYEQYF

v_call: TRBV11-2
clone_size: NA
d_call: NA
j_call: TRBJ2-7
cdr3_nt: TGTGCCAGCAGCTCTGGGATTTACGAGCAGTACTTC
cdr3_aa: CASSSGIYEQYF

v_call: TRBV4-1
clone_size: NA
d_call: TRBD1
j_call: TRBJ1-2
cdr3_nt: TGCGCCAGCAGCCAGGACAGGGGATTCAGAGGAAACTATGGCTACACCTTC
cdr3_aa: CASSQDRGFRGNYGYTF

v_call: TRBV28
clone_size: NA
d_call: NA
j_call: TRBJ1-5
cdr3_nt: TGTGCCAGCAGCACAACAGGTACTAATCAGCCCCAGCATTTT
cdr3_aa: CASSTTGTNQPQHF

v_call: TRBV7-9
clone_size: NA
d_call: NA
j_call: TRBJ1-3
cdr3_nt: TGTGCCAGCAGCTCGCGTGGACAGAGCTCTGGAAACACCATATATTTT
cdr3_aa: CASSSRGQSSGNTIYF

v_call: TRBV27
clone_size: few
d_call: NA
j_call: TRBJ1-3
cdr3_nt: TGTGCCAGCAGTTTAAGGGGAATGACAGGAAACACCATATATTTT
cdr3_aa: CASSLRGMTGNTIYF

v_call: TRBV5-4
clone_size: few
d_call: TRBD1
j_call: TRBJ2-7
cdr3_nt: TGTGCCAGCAGCTTGGACAGGGGGCGTGGGTACGAGCAGTACTTC
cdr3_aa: CASSLDRGRGYEQYF